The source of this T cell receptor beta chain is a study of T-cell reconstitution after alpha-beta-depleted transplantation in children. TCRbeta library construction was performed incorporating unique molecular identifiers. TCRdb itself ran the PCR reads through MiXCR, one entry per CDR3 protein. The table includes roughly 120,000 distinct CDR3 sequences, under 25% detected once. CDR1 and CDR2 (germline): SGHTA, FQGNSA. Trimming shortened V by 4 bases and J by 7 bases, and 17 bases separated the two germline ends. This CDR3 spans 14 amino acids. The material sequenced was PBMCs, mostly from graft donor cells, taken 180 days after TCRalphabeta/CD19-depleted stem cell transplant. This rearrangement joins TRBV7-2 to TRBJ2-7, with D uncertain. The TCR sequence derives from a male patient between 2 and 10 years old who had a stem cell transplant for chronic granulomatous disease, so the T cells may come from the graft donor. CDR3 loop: CASSSDIGLEEQYF. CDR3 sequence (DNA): TGTGCCAGCAGCTCGGATATTGGGTTGGAAGAGCAGTACTTC.